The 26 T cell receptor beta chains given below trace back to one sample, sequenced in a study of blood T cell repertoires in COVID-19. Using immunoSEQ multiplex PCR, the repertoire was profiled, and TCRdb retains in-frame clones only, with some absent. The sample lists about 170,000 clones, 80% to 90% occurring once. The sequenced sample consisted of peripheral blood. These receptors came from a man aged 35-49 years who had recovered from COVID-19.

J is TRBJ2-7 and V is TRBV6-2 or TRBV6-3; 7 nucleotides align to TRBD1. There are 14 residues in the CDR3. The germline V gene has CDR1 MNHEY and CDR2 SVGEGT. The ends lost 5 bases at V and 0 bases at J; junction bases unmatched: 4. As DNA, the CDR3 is TGTGCCAGCAGTCAAGACAGGGACTCCTACGAGCAGTACTTC. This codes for CASSQDRDSYEQYF.

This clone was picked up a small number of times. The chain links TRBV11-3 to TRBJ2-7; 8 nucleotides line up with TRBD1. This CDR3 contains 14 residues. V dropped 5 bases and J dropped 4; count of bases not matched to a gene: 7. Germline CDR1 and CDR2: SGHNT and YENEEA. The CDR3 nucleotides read TGTGCCAGCAGCCCGGACAGGGATGGGTACGAGCAGTACTTC. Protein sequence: CASSPDRDGYEQYF.

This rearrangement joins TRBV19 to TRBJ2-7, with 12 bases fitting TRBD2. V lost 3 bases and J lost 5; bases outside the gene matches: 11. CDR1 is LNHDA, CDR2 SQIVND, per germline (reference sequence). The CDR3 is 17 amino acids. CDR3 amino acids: CASSMVGASGRDHEQYF. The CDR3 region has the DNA TGTGCCAGTAGTATGGTGGGGGCTAGCGGGAGGGACCACGAGCAGTACTTC.

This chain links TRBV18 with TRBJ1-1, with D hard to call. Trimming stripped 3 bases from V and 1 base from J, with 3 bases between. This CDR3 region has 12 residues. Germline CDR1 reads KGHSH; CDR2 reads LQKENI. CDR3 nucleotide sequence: TGTGCCAGCTCACCCAGGAACACTGAAGCTTTCTTT. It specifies CASSPRNTEAFF.

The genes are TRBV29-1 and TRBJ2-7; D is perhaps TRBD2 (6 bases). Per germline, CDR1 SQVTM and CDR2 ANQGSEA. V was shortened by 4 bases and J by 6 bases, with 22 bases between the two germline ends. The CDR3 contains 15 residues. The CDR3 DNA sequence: TGCAGCGTTGGACCCGGAGGAGGGATGGGATCCGAGCAGTACTTC. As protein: CSVGPGGGMGSEQYF.

DNA of the CDR3: TGTGCCATCAGTGAGTCTCAGGGGATAACTGGAAACACCATATATTTT. Translation: CAISESQGITGNTIYF. V gene TRBV10-3 combines with J gene TRBJ1-3; TRBD1 is a possible D gene (6 bases). CDR1 is ENHRY, CDR2 SYGVKD, per germline. The ends were cut back, 0 bases at V and 2 bases at J, with 11 bases in the middle. This CDR3 comprises 16 residues.

CDR3 sequence: CASSYSGLAGFNEQFF. The CDR3 nucleotides read TGTGCCAGCAGTTACTCGGGACTAGCGGGGTTTAATGAGCAGTTCTTC. The rearrangement joins TRBV6-6 to TRBJ2-1; 13 positions agree with TRBD2. Germline assignment: CDR1 MNHNY and CDR2 SVGAGI (reference sequence). Germline trimming cut 0 bases from V and 7 bases from J; bases unmatched to any gene: 3. The CDR3 is 16 residues long.

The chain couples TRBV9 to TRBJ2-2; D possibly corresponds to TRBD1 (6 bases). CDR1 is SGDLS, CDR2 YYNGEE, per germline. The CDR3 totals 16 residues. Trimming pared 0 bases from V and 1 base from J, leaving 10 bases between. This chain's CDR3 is CASSVVGTMNTGELFF. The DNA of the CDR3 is TGTGCCAGCAGCGTAGTTGGGACAATGAACACCGGGGAGCTGTTTTTT.

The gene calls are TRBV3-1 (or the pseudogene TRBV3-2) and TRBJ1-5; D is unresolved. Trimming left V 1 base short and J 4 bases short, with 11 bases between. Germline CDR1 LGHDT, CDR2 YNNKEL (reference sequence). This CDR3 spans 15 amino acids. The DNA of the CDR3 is TGTGCCAGCAGCCAAGGGCAGATTGAAAATCAGCCCCAGCATTTT. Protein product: CASSQGQIENQPQHF.

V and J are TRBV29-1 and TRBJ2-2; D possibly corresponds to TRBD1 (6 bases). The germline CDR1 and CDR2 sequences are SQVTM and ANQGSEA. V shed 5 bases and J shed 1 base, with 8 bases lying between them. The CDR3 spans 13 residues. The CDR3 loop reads CSVRTVNTGELFF. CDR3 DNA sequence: TGCAGCGTTCGGACAGTGAACACCGGGGAGCTGTTTTTT.

The CDR3 loop is CASSTPTAYEQYF. The CDR3 DNA follows: TGTGCCAGCAGCACACCAACAGCATACGAGCAGTACTTC. The chain is built from TRBV5-4 and TRBJ2-7; D gene ambiguous. Germline assignment: CDR1 SGHNT and CDR2 YYREEE (reference sequence). This CDR3 region has 13 residues. The V gene lost 4 bases and the J gene lost 4 bases, with 12 bases spanning the gap.

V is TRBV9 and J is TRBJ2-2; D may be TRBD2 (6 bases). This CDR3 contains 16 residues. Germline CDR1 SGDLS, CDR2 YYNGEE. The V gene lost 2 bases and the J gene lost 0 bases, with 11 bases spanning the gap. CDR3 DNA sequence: TGTGCCAGCAGCGTCGGAGGGTGGGCGAACACCGGGGAGCTGTTTTTT. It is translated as CASSVGGWANTGELFF.

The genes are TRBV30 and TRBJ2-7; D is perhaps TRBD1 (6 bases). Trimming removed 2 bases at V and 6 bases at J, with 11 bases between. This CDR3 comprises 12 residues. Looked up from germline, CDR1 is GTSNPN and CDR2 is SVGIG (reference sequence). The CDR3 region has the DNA TGTGCCTGGAGTCCTACAGGGCTCGAGCAGTACTTC. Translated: CAWSPTGLEQYF.

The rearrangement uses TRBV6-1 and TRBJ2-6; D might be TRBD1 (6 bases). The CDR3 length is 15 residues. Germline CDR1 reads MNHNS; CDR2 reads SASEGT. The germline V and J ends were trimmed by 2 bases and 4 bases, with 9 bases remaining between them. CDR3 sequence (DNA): TGTGCCAGCAGTGAAAGGACAGACGGGGCCAACGTCCTGACTTTC. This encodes CASSERTDGANVLTF.

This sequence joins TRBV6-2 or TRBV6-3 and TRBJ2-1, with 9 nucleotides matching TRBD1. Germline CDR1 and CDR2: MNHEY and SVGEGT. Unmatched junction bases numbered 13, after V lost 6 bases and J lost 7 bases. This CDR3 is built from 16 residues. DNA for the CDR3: TGTGCCAGCAGCCAGGGGCGGGGACAGGGCAGGAATGAGCAGTTCTTC. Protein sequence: CASSQGRGQGRNEQFF.

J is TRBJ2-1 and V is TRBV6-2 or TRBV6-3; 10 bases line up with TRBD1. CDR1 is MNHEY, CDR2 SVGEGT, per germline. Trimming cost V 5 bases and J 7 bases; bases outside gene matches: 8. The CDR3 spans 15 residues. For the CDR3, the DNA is TGTGCCAGCAGTACCCGGGACAGGGGTCGGAATGAGCAGTTCTTC. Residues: CASSTRDRGRNEQFF.

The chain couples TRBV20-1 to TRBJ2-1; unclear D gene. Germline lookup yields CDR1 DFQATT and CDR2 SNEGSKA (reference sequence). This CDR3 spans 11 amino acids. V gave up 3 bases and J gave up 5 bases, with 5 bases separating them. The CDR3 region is CSARSDNEQFF. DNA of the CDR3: TGCAGTGCTAGGAGTGACAATGAGCAGTTCTTC.

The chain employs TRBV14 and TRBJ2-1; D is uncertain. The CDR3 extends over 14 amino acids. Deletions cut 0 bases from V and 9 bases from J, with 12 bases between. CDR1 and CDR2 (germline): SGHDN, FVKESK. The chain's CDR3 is CASSQDLDSPEQFF. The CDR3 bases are TGTGCCAGCAGCCAAGATCTAGATAGTCCTGAGCAGTTCTTC.

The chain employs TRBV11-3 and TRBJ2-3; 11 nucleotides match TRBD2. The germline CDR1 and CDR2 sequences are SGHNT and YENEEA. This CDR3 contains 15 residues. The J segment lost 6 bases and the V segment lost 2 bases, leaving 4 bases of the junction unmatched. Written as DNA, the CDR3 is TGTGCCAGCAGCTTAAGTAGCGGGGGGGATGATACGCAGTATTTT. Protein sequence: CASSLSSGGDDTQYF.

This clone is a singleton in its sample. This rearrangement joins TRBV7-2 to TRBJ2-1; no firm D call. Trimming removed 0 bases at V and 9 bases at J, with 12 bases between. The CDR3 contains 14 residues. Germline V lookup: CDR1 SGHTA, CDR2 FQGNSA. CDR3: CASSLAWLDVEQFF. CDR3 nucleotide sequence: TGTGCCAGCAGCTTAGCGTGGCTAGATGTTGAGCAGTTCTTC.

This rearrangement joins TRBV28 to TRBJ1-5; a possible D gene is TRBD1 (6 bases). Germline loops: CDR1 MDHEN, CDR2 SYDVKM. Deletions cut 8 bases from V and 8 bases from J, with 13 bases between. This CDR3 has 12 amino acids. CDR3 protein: CASEGTGKPQHF. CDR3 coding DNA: TGTGCCAGCGAAGGAACAGGGAAGCCCCAGCATTTT.

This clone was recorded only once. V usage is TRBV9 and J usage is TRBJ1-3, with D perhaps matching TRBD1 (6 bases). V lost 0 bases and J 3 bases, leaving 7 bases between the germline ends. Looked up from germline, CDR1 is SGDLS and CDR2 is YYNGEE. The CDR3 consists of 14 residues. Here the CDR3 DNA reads TGTGCCAGCAGCGTAGGACAGGATGGAAACACCATATATTTT. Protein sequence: CASSVGQDGNTIYF.

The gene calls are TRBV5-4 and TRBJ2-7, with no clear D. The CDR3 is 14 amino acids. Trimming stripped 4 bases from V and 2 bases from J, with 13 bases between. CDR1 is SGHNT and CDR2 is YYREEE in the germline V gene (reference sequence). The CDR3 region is CASSPRESPYEQYF. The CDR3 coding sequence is TGTGCCAGCAGCCCCCGCGAATCCCCCTACGAGCAGTACTTC. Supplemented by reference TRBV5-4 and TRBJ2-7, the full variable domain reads ETGVTQSPTHLIKTRGQQVTLRCSSQSGHNTVSWYQQALGQGPQFIFQYYREEENGRGNFPPRFSGLQFPNYSSELNVNALELDDSALYLCASSPRESPYEQYFGPGTRLTVT.

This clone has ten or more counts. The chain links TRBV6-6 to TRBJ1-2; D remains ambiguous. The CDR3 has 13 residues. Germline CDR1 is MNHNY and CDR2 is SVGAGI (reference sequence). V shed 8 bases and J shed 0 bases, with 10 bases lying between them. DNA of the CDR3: TGTGCCAGCGGTCCCAGGCCTAACTATGGCTACACCTTC. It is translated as CASGPRPNYGYTF.

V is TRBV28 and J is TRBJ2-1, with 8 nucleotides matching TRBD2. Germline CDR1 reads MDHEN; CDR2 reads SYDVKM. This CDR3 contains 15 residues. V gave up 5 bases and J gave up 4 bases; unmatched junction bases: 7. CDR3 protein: CASSPRGGGYNEQFF. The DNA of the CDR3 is TGTGCCAGCAGTCCACGGGGGGGAGGGTACAATGAGCAGTTCTTC.

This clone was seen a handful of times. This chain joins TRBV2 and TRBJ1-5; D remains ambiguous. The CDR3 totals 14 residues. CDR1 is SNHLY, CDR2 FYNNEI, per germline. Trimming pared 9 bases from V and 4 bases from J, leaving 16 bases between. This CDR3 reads CASDIRGENQPQHF. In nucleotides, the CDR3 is TGTGCCAGTGACATTCGGGGTGAAAATCAGCCCCAGCATTTT.